The rows below give T cell receptor beta chains drawn from one sample of a study of Tregs in tolerant kidney transplant recipients. Data came from immunoSEQ multiplex PCR; TCRdb stores just in-frame clones and leaves some out. The data contain 85,000 to 100,000 clones, roughly 93% of them singletons. The sample was CD4+ T cells from blood, taken before the transplant. These TCRs come from a human donor who received a combined kidney and bone marrow transplant. Both conserved end residues are part of each CDR3. Each record gives: D gene, clone size, J gene, V gene, CDR3 protein, CDR3 DNA. D genes are given only for firm matches. Only some rows state a clone size, as once, few, many or a class for expanded clones.

>TRBD2|-|TRBJ2-5|TRBV4-2
CASSQGVAERGETQYF
TGTGCCAGCAGCCAGGGGGTCGCTGAGCGGGGAGAGACCCAGTACTTC
>-|-|TRBJ2-2|TRBV10-3
CAIRDRGGTNTGELFF
TGTGCCATCAGAGACAGGGGAGGGACGAACACCGGGGAGCTGTTTTTT
>-|-|TRBJ1-2|TRBV19
CASSSNGNNYGYTF
TGTGCCAGTAGTTCGAACGGGAATAACTATGGCTACACCTTC
>-|once|TRBJ2-2|TRBV30
CAWSNGVNANTGELFF
TGTGCCTGGAGTAACGGGGTAAACGCGAACACCGGGGAGCTGTTTTTT
>TRBD2|-|TRBJ2-1|TRBV30
CAWSNSGNSYNEQFF
TGTGCCTGGAGTAATAGCGGGAATAGCTACAATGAGCAGTTCTTC
>TRBD2|-|TRBJ2-5|TRBV2
CASSPGGPETQYF
TGTGCCAGCAGTCCGGGAGGGCCGGAGACCCAGTACTTC
>-|-|TRBJ2-3|TRBV6-1
CASRTPSTDTQYF
TGTGCCAGCCGGACACCGAGCACAGATACGCAGTATTTT
>TRBD2|-|TRBJ2-5|TRBV7-6
CASSLSGGQETQYF
TGTGCCAGCAGCCTATCGGGAGGGCAAGAGACCCAGTACTTC
>TRBD2|once|TRBJ2-3|TRBV7-2
CASSPGGAREDTQYF
TGTGCCAGCAGCCCCGGGGGGGCGAGGGAAGATACGCAGTATTTT
>TRBD2|-|TRBJ2-3|TRBV7-6
CASSLAPSGRRRDTQYF
TGTGCCAGCAGCTTAGCGCCTAGCGGGAGGCGGCGGGATACGCAGTATTTT
>-|-|TRBJ2-7|TRBV6-5
CASSSLAPEAYEQYF
TGTGCCAGCAGTTCGCTCGCCCCCGAGGCCTACGAGCAGTACTTC
>TRBD1|-|TRBJ1-5|TRBV29-1
CSVGDRVSNQPQHF
TGCAGCGTTGGGGACAGGGTTAGCAATCAGCCCCAGCATTTT
>-|once|TRBJ1-6|TRBV7-3
CASSSSSSYNSPLHF
TGTGCCAGCAGCTCATCGAGCTCCTATAATTCACCCCTCCACTTT
>TRBD1|once|TRBJ2-5|TRBV7-8
CASSTRQGARETQYF
TGTGCCAGCAGCACCCGACAGGGGGCGAGGGAGACCCAGTACTTC
>-|-|TRBJ1-5|TRBV28
CASCNREYSNQPQHF
TGTGCCAGCTGTAACAGGGAATATAGCAATCAGCCCCAGCATTTT
>-|-|TRBJ2-7|TRBV5-6
CASPSFSVTGVGYQQYF
TGTGCCAGCCCCAGCTTCAGTGTAACGGGGGTGGGATACCAGCAGTACTTC
>TRBD1|-|TRBJ1-4|TRBV15
CATSSGTGVNEKLFF
TGTGCCACCAGCAGCGGGACAGGGGTTAATGAAAAACTGTTTTTT
>TRBD2|-|TRBJ2-1|TRBV7-3
CASSRLAGENEQFF
TGTGCCAGCAGCCGACTAGCGGGAGAAAATGAGCAGTTCTTC
>-|-|TRBJ2-3|TRBV5-1
CASSLLLETDTQYF
TGCGCCAGCAGCTTGCTACTGGAGACAGATACGCAGTATTTT
>TRBD1|-|TRBJ1-2|TRBV6-5
CASSPRQGGYTF
TGTGCCAGCAGTCCTCGACAGGGCGGCTACACCTTC
>TRBD2|-|TRBJ2-1|TRBV2
CARSGTSGLIEQFF
TGTGCCAGGTCCGGGACTAGCGGGTTAATTGAGCAGTTCTTC
>-|-|TRBJ2-4|TRBV7-2
CASSPSGLAKNIQYF
TGTGCCAGCAGCCCGAGCGGGCTAGCCAAAAACATTCAGTACTTC
>-|-|TRBJ1-1|TRBV5-8
CASSLRRIVF
TGTGCCAGCAGCCTCAGGAGGATCGTTTTT
>-|-|TRBJ2-6|TRBV7-3
CASTSPGANVLTF
TGTGCCAGCACCTCCCCTGGGGCCAACGTCCTGACTTTC
>-|-|TRBJ2-3|TRBV30
CARRRLSTDTQYF
TGTGCCAGAAGGAGACTCTCTACAGATACGCAGTATTTT
>-|-|TRBJ1-3|TRBV9
CASSGWDTGNTIYF
TGTGCCAGCAGCGGGTGGGACACTGGAAACACCATATATTTT
>-|-|TRBJ2-6|TRBV5-6
CASRTAGIVDSGANVLTF
TGTGCCAGCAGGACGGCAGGGATTGTTGACTCTGGGGCCAACGTCCTGACTTTC
>-|-|TRBJ1-1|TRBV7-9
CASSSDGIGNTEAFF
TGTGCCAGCAGCTCCGATGGCATTGGGAACACTGAAGCTTTCTTT
>TRBD1|-|TRBJ1-6|TRBV2
CASRPRGLLSPLHF
TGTGCCAGCAGGCCCAGGGGGCTACTTTCACCCCTCCACTTT
>TRBD1|-|TRBJ2-5|TRBV7-2
CASSRTTGADQETQYF
TGTGCCAGCAGCCGTACGACAGGGGCGGACCAAGAGACCCAGTACTTC
>TRBD1|once|TRBJ2-3|TRBV10-3
CAISTGQGEGTDTQYF
TGTGCCATCAGCACTGGACAGGGGGAGGGCACAGATACGCAGTATTTT
>-|-|TRBJ2-7|TRBV4-1
CASSQGLYRDKGHEQYF
TGCGCCAGCAGCCAAGGGCTGTATCGGGACAAGGGCCACGAGCAGTACTTC
>-|-|TRBJ1-5|TRBV5-5
CASSFGGNQPQHF
TGTGCCAGCAGCTTTGGGGGGAATCAGCCCCAGCATTTT